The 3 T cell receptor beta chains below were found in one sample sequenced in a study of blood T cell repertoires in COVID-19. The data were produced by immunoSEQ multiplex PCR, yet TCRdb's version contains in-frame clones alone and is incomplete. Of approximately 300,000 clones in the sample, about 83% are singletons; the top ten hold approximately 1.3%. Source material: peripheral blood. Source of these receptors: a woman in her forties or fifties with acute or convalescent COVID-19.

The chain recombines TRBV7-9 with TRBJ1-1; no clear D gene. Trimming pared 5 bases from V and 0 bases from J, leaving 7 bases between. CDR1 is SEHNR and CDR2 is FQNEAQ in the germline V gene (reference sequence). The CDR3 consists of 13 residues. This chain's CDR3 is CASSLQMNTEAFF. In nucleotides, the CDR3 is TGTGCCAGCAGCCTCCAGATGAACACTGAAGCTTTCTTT.

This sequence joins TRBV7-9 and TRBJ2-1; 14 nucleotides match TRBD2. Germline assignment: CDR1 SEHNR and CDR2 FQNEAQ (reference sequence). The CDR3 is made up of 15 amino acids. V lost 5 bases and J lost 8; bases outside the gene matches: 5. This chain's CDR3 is CASSGTSGSYDEQFF. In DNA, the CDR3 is TGTGCCAGCAGCGGGACTAGCGGGAGTTATGATGAGCAGTTCTTC.

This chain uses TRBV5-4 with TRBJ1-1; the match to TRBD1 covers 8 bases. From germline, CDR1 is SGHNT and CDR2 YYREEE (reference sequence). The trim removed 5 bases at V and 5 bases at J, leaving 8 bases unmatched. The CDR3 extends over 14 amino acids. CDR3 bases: TGTGCCAGCAGTGTTGACAGGGGATATACTGAAGCTTTCTTT. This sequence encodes CASSVDRGYTEAFF.